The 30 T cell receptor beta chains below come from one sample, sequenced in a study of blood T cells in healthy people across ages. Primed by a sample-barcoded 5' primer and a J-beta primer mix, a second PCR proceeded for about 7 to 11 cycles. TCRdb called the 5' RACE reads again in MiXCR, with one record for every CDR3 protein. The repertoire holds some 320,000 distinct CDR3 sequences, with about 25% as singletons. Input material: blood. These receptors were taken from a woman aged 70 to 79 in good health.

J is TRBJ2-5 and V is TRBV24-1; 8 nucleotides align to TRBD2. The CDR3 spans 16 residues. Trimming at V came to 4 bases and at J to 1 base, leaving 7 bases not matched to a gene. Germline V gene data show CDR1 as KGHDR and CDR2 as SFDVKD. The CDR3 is CATSDPVAGTQETQYF. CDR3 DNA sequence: TGTGCCACCAGTGACCCCGTAGCGGGAACCCAAGAGACCCAGTACTTC.

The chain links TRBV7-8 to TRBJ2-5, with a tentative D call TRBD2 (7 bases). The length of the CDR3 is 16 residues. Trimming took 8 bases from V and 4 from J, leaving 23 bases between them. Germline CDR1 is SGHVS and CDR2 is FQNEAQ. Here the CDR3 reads CASGKTLADSSETQYF. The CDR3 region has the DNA TGTGCCAGCGGGAAGACTCTAGCGGACAGCTCAGAGACCCAGTACTTC.

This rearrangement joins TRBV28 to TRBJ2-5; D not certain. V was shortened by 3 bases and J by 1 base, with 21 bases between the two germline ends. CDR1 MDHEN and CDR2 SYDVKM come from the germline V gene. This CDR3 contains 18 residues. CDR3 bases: TGTGCCAGCAGTTTCACGTTCGGCAGGCCGCTGTTCCAAGAGACCCAGTACTTC. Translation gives CASSFTFGRPLFQETQYF.

The CDR3 nucleotides read TGTGCCAGCAGTTTAAGGACGAGTGGCTATGGCTACACCTTC. Translation: CASSLRTSGYGYTF. The chain combines TRBV28 with TRBJ1-2; D uncertain. Trimming cost V 2 bases and J 4 bases, with 11 bases left between them. Germline CDR1 and CDR2: MDHEN and SYDVKM. This CDR3 spans 14 amino acids.

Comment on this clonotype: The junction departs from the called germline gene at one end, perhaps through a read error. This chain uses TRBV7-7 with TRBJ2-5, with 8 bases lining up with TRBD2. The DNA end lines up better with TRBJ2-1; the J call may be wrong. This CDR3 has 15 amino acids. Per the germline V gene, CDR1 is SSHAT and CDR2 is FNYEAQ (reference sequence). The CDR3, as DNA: TGTGCTAGCAGCTTAGCCGGGCGGGGGGACAATGAGCAGTTCTTC. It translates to CASSLAGRGDNEQFF.

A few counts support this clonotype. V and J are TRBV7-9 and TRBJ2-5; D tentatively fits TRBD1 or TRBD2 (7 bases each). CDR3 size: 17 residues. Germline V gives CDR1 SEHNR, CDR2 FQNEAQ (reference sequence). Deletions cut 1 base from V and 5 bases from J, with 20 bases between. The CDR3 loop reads CASSLGGGRGTSETQYF. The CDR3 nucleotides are TGTGCCAGCAGCTTAGGCGGGGGCAGGGGGACTTCGGAGACCCAGTACTTC.

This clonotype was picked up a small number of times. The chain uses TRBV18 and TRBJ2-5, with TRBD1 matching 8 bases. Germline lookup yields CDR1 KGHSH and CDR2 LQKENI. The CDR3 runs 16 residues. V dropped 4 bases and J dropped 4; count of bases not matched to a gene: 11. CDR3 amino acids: CASSHLLTGDGETQYF. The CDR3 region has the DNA TGTGCCAGCTCACATCTCTTGACAGGGGATGGAGAGACCCAGTACTTC.

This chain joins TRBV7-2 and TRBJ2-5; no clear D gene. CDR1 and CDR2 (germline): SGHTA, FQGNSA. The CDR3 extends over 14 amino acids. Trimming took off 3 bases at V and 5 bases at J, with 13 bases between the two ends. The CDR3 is CASSFPGSVETQYF. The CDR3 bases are TGTGCCAGCAGCTTCCCGGGCAGCGTGGAGACCCAGTACTTC.

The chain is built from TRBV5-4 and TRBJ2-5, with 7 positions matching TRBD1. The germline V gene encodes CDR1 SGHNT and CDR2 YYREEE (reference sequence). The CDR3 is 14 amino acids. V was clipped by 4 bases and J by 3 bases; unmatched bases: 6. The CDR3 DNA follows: TGTGCCAGCAGCCCACGAGACAGGGAAGAGACCCAGTACTTC. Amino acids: CASSPRDREETQYF.

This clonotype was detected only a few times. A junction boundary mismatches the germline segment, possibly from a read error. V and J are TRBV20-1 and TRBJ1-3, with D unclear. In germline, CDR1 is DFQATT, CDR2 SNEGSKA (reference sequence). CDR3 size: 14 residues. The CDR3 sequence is CSANDAGSGSTIYF. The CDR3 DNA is TGCAGTGCCAACGATGCGGGCTCTGGAAGCACCATATATTTT.

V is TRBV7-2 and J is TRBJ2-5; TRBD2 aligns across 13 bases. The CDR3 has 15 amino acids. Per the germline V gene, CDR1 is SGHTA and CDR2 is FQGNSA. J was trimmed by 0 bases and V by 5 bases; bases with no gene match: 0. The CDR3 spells CASSTSGGDQETQYF. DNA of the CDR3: TGTGCCAGCAGCACTAGCGGGGGGGACCAAGAGACCCAGTACTTC.

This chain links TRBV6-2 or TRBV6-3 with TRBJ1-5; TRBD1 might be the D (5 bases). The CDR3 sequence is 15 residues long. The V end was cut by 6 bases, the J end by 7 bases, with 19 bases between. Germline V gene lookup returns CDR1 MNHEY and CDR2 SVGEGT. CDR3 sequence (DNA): TGTGCCAGCAGGCGTCGGGGGGAAAGTGGGCAGCCCCAGCATTTT. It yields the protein CASRRRGESGQPQHF.

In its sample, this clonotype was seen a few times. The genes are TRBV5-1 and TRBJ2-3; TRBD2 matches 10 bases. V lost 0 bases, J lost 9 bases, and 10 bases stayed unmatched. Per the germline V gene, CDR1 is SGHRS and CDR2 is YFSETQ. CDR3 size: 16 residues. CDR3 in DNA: TGCGCCAGCAGCTTGGAAGCGGGAGGGCCGAGTGGAACGCAGTATTTT. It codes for CASSLEAGGPSGTQYF.

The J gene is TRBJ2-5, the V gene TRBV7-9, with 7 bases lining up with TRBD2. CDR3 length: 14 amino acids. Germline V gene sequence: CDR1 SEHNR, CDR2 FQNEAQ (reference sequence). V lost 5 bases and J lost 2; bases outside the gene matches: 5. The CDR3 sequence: CASSPSGGQETQYF. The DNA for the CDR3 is TGTGCCAGCAGCCCCTCCGGGGGGCAAGAGACCCAGTACTTC. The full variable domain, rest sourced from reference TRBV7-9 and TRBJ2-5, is DTGVSQNPRHKITKRGQNVTFRCDPISEHNRLYWYRQTLGQGPEFLTYFQNEAQLEKSRLLSDRFSAERPKGSFSTLEIQRTEQGDSAMYLCASSPSGGQETQYFGPGTRLLVL.

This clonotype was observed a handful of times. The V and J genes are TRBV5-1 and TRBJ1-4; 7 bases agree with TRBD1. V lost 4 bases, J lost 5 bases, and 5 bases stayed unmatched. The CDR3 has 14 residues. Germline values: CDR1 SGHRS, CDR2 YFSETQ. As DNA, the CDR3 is TGCGCCAGCAGCGCCGGGACAGCAAATGAAAAACTGTTTTTT. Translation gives CASSAGTANEKLFF.

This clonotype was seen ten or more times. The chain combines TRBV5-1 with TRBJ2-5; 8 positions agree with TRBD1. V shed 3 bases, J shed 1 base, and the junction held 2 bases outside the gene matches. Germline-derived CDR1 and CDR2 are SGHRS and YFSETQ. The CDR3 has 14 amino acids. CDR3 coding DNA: TGCGCCAGCAGCTCTGGACAGGGCCAAGAGACCCAGTACTTC. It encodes CASSSGQGQETQYF.

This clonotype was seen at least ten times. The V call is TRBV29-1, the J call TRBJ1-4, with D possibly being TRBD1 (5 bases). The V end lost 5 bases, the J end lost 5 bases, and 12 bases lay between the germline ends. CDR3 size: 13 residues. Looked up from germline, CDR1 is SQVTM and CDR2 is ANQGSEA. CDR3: CSVRAGKNEKLFF. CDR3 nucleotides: TGCAGCGTTAGGGCAGGGAAGAATGAAAAACTGTTTTTT.

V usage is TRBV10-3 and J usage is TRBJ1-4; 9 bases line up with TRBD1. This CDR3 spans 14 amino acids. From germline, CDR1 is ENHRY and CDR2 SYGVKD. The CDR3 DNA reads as TGTGCTACAGCGACCGGGACAGGGAGTGAAAAACTGTTTTTT. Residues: CATATGTGSEKLFF.

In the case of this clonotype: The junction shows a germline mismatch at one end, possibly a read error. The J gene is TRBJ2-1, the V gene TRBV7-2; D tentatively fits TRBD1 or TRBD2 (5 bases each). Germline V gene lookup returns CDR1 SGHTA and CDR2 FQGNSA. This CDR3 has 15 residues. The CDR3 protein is CARSLGTEGFNEQFF. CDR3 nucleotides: TGTGCCCGCAGCTTAGGGACCGAGGGGTTCAATGAGCAGTTCTTC.

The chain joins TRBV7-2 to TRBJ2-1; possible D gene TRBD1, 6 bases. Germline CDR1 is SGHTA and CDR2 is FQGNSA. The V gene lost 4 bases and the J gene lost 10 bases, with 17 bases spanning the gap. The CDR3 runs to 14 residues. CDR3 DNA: TGTGCCAGCAGCTCAGGGGACCATCTTCGAGAGCAGTTCTTC. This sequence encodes CASSSGDHLREQFF.

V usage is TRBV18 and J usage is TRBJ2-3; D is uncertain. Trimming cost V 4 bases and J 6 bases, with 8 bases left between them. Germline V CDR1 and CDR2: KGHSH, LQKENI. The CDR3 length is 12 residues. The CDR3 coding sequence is TGTGCCAGCTCACGCATCTTGGATACGCAGTATTTT. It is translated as CASSRILDTQYF.

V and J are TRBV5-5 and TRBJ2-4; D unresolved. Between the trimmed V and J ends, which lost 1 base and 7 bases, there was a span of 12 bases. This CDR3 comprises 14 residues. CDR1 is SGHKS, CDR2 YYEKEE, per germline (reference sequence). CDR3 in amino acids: CASSLQAYENIQYF. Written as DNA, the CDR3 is TGTGCCAGCAGCTTGCAGGCTTACGAGAACATTCAGTACTTC.

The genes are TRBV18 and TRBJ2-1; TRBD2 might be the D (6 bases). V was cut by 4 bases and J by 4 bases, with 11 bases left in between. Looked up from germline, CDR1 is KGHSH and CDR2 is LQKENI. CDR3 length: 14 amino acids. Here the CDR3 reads CASSLQGGYNEQFF. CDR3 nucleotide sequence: TGTGCCAGCTCACTCCAGGGAGGTTACAATGAGCAGTTCTTC. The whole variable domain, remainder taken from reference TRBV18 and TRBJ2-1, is NAGVMQNPRHLVRRRGQEARLRCSPMKGHSHVYWYRQLPEEGLKFMVYLQKENIIDESGMPKERFSAEFPKEGPSILRIQQVVRGDSAAYFCASSLQGGYNEQFFGPGTRLTVL.

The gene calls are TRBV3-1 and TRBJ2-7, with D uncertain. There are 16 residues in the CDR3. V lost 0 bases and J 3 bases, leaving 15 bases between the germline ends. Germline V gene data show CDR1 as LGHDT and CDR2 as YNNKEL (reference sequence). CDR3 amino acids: CASSQDRGAVNYEQYF. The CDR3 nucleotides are TGTGCCAGCAGCCAAGATCGAGGCGCGGTGAACTACGAGCAGTACTTC.

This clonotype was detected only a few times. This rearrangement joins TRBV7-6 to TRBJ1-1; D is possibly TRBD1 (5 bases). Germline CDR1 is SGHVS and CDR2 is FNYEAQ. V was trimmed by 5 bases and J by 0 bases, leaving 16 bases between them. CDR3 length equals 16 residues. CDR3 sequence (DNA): TGTGCCAGCAGCCCCCGATTTTCGGGGGTGAACACTGAAGCTTTCTTT. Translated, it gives CASSPRFSGVNTEAFF.

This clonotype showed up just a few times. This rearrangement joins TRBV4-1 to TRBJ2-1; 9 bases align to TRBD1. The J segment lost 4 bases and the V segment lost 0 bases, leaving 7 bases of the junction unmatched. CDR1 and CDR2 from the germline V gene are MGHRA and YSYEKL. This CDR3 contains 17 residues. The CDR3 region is CASSQDLTGGAYNEQFF. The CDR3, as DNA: TGCGCCAGCAGCCAAGATCTAACAGGGGGCGCGTACAATGAGCAGTTCTTC.

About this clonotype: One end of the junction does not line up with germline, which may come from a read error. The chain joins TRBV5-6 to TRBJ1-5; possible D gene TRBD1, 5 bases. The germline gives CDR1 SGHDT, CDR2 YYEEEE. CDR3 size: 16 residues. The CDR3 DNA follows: TGTGCCAGCAGCTTGTTGGCAGGGACTAGCAATCAACCCCAGCATTTT. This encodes CASSLLAGTSNQPQHF.

The CDR3 spells CSAPGPQGTYEQYF. The CDR3 nucleotides are TGCAGTGCTCCGGGCCCTCAAGGGACTTACGAGCAGTACTTC. V and J are TRBV20-1 and TRBJ2-7; TRBD2 is a possible D gene (6 bases). Trimming took off 5 bases at V and 4 bases at J, with 18 bases between the two ends. There are 14 residues in the CDR3. Germline loops: CDR1 DFQATT, CDR2 SNEGSKA (reference sequence).

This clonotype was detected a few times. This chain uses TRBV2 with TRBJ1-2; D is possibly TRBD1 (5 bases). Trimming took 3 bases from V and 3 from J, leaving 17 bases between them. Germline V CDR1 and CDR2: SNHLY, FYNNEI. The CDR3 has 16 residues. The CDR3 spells CASSEIGVPGDYGYTF. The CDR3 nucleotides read TGTGCCAGCAGTGAGATAGGGGTCCCTGGGGACTATGGCTACACCTTC.

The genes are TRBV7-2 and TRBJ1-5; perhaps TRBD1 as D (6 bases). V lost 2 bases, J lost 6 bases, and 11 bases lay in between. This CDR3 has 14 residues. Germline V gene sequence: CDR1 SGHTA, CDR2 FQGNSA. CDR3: CASSLRTDSQPQHF. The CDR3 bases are TGTGCCAGCAGCTTAAGGACAGATAGTCAGCCCCAGCATTTT. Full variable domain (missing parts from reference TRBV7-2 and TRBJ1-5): GAGVSQSPSNKVTEKGKDVELRCDPISGHTALYWYRQSLGQGLEFLIYFQGNSAPDKSGLPSDRFSAERTGGSVSTLTIQRTQQEDSAVYLCASSLRTDSQPQHFGDGTRLSIL.